The T cell receptor beta chain under discussion was sequenced for a study of T cell responses to AZD1222 COVID-19 vaccine (dated by TCRdb to the early 2020s). About the study as a whole: TCR sequencing was performed for 230 to 250 trial participants, of whom 200 to 220 were given two doses of AZD1222 and about 25 were given two doses of MenACWY control vaccine. Trial participants were enrolled by age into subgroups of 18-55, 56-69 and 70-plus years, and roughly 150, 30 and 60 TCR-sequenced participants, respectively, were included in these subgroups. Study-wide conclusions, independent of this receptor: No day 14 peak-response samples were available, so repertoires were characterized only after the peak T cell response. Epitopes outside the regions mutated in the B.1.351 and B.1.1.7 variants were reportedly recognized by nearly half of the unique spike-specific TCRs. After two AZD1222 doses, spike-specific TCR breadth and depth were significantly higher than at day 0 and than in MenACWY recipients. In the small 56-69-year group, the increase in depth fell short of significance, most likely because of low power. Most participants were white British and females outnumbered males, and the authors suggested that clonal diversity may have been underestimated. Conclusions about previously exposed vaccinees are limited, since just 6 or 7 AZD1222 recipients were seropositive for SARS-CoV-2 at baseline. The whole spike protein was spanned by vaccine-associated CD4 TCRs, and dominant responses were seen in regions 160-218 and 743-854.

There are 19 amino acids in the CDR3, from cysteine to phenylalanine inclusive. Only CDR3 DNA remains: 57 bases, in frame from the first base. The time point label for this specimen denotes: about 28 days (+/-7) after the second vaccine dose. AZD1222 recipients given second doses at about 4 weeks or at about 12 weeks were pooled, since spike-specific TCR depth and breadth were not found to differ between the two schedules. Vaccinee samples came from UK trials COV001 and COV002, including a single-blind randomized controlled phase 2/3 trial of AZD1222 (ChAdOx1 nCoV-19) in healthy adults. For TCRbeta chain sequencing, PBMC samples from trial participants were taken at day 0 and at day 28 after the second dose. The CDR3 regions of human TCRbeta chains were analyzed by immunosequencing. Concerning the study's data processing: TCRs in the repertoires were matched against a reference library of SARS-CoV-2-specific TCRs that had been generated with the MIRA antigen-specificity platform. Breadth was defined as the fraction of unique TCRs that were SARS-CoV-2-associated. Depth was defined as the fraction of total T cells that were SARS-CoV-2-associated. Using the MIRA data, every spike-specific TCR was mapped to the spike region that the TCR reacted to and assigned to either a CD4 or a CD8 class. Log10-transformed breadth and depth values were compared by one-way ANOVA with Sidak's multiple comparisons tests. As stored in TCRdb, this immuneACCESS dataset retains in-frame rearrangements with V and J assigned. A fraction of the clones does not appear; measured against another copy, unresolved V genes explain less than half of the discrepancy, and the remainder lacks a known reason. Clonal size and the V and J genes are those of that table, whereas D and trimming came from the DNA. The sample table lists approximately 140,000 clones, more than 90% of them with a count of one. The ten largest clones represent roughly 3.3% of the sample.

Comments on this clone: Its antigen specificity is not known. Base qualities are not provided; no much larger clone lies one nucleotide away.

The input for sequencing was peripheral blood, taken 28 days after the second AZD1222 dose. The clonotype originates from an adult who received the AZD1222 COVID-19 vaccine. Rearrangement joined TRBV7-5 to TRBJ2-1; the DNA was not compared with TRBD2, the D call given in the table. TRBV7-5 is termed a pseudogene. The CDR3 amino acid sequence is: CARSPPRYIAGGPRDEQFF. The bases are TGTGCCAGAAGCCCACCGAGGTATATAGCGGGAGGGCCCCGGGATGAGCAGTTCTTC.